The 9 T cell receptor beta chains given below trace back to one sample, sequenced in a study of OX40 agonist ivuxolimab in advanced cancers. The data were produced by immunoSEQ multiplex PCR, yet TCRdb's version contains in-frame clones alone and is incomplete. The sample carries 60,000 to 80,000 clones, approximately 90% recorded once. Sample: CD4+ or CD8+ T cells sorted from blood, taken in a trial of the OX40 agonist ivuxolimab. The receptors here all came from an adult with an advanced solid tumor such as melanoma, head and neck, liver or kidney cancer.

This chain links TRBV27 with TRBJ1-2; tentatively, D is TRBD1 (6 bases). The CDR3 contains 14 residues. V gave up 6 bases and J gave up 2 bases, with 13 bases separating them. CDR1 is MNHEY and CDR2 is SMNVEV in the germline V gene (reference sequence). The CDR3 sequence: CASRGSGTNYGYTF. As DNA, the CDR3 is TGTGCCAGCAGGGGGTCGGGGACAAACTATGGCTACACCTTC.

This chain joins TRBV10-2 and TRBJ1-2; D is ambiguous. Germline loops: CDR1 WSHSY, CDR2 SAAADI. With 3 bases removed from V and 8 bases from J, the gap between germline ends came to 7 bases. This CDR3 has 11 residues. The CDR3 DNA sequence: TGCGCCAGCAGTGAAGGAAACGGCTACACCTTC. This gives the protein CASSEGNGYTF.

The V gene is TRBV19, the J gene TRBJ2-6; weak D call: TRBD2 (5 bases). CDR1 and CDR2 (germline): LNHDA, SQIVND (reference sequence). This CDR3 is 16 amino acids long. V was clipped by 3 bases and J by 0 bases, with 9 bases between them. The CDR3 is CASSMNSGSGANVLTF. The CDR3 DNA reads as TGTGCCAGTAGTATGAACAGCGGCTCTGGGGCCAACGTCCTGACTTTC.

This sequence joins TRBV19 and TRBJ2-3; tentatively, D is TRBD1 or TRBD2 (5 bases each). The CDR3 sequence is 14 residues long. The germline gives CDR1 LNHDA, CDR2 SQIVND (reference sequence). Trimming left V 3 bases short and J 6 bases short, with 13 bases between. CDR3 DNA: TGTGCCAGTAGTATTAGATTTCGGGGCGATACGCAGTATTTT. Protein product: CASSIRFRGDTQYF.

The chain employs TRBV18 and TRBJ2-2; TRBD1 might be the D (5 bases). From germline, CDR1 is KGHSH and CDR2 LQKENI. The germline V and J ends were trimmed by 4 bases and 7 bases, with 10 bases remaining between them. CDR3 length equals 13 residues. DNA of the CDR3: TGTGCCAGCTCACTCACAGGCGGCGGGGAGCTGTTTTTT. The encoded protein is CASSLTGGGELFF.

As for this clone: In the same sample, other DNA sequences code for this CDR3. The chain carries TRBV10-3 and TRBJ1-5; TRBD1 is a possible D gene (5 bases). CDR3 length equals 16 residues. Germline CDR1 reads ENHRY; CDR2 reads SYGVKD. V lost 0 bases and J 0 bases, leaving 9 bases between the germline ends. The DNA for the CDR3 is TGTGCCATCAGTGAGTCCGAGGGGTATAGCAATCAGCCCCAGCATTTT. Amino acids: CAISESEGYSNQPQHF.

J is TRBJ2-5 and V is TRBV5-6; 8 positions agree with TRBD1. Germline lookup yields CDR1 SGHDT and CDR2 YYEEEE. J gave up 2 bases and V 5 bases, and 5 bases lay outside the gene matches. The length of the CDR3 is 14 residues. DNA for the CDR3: TGTGCCAGCAGAGGGGACAGGAGACAAGAGACCCAGTACTTC. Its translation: CASRGDRRQETQYF.

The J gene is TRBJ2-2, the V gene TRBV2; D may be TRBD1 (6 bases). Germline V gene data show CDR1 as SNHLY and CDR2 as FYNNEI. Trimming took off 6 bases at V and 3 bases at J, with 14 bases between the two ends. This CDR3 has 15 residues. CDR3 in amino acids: CASSEDSLDTGELFF. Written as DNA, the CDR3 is TGTGCCAGCAGCGAGGACAGCCTCGACACCGGGGAGCTGTTTTTT.

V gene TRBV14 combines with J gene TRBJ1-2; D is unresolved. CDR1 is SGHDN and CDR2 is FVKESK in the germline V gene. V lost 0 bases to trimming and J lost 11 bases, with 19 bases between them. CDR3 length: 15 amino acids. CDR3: CASSQDFSGLSRYTF. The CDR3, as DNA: TGTGCCAGCAGCCAAGATTTCTCGGGTCTTAGTCGGTACACCTTC. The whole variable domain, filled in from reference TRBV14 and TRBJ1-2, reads EAGVTQFPSHSVIEKGQTVTLRCDPISGHDNLYWYRRVMGKEIKFLLHFVKESKQDESGMPNNRFLAERTGGTYSTLKVQPAELEDSGVYFCASSQDFSGLSRYTFGSGTRLTVV.